A selection of T cell receptor beta chains follows, all from one sample in a study of regulatory T cells in long-lasting Graves disease. TCRdb reprocessed the multiplex PCR reads with MiXCR, giving one entry per CDR3 protein. The sample lists about half a million distinct CDR3 sequences, approximately 12% occurring once. These sequences were also reported in another study, on T cells in Graves' hyperthyroidism and ophthalmopathy.

Sequenced here: peripheral blood mononuclear cells (PBMCs), sampled at new diagnosis, from a patient treated with antithyroid drugs. Receptors were obtained from a woman in her twenties or thirties with Graves disease. The CDR3 runs from the conserved cysteine through the conserved F or W. Clone size is given for some rows only: seen once, a few or many times, or a class if the clone is expanded.

many	TRBJ2-1	TRBV28	CASSLSSGGVNEQFF
NA	TRBJ1-4	TRBV15	CATSRGSGINEKLFF
many	TRBJ1-5	TRBV6-1	CASGEIQGSNQPQHF
NA	TRBJ2-7	TRBV27	CASSTGRSEQYF
many	TRBJ1-5	TRBV30	CAWKGQGMQPQHF
many	TRBJ1-1	TRBV29-1	CSVERQMNTEAFF
many	TRBJ1-2	TRBV30	CAWSSGGSRPGYTF
many	TRBJ2-7	TRBV12-3/TRBV12-4	CASSSSRTRREQYF
many	TRBJ2-2	TRBV10-1	CASSETIEGELFF
NA	TRBJ1-5	TRBV3-1	CASSPGTGRRGNQPQHF
many	TRBJ2-3	TRBV20-1	CSARDGLSGRYNADTQYF
NA	TRBJ2-7	TRBV20-1	CSALMGLAGADYEQYF
NA	TRBJ2-1	TRBV11-2	CASSSGQGAFEQFF
many	TRBJ1-4	TRBV7-9	CASSPRWSTNEKLFF
many	TRBJ2-7	TRBV20-1	CSATRRDTAYEQYF
NA	TRBJ2-7	TRBV7-8	CASSFPGSTYEQYF
many	TRBJ1-1	TRBV27	CASSTFGASKRFFF
NA	TRBJ2-2	TRBV7-9	CASSLVPDTGELFF
many	TRBJ2-7	TRBV7-2	CASSLISLGLAGGNNEQYF
NA	TRBJ2-1	TRBV2	CASSVGLAIYNEQFF
many	TRBJ2-7	TRBV20-1	CSARAYQAGGPGYVYEQYF
NA	TRBJ2-7	TRBV10-3	CAISGAATEQYF
NA	TRBJ2-1	TRBV13	CASSLGHGHNEQFF
many	TRBJ1-5	TRBV7-2	CASSLGYRDRVNQPQHF
NA	TRBJ1-1	TRBV7-3	CASSRGKNTEAFF
many	TRBJ1-1	TRBV9	CASSPTPGDGNTEAFF
many	TRBJ2-2	TRBV7-2	CASSLALNSGRLFGELFF
many	TRBJ1-1	TRBV7-9	CASSLAEAFF
few	TRBJ2-1	TRBV4-1	CASSQPRLAAYNEQFF
NA	TRBJ2-1	TRBV25-1	CASSPEIGTGRNEQFF
few	TRBJ2-1	TRBV15	CATSRGGQGGYEQFF
many	TRBJ2-5	TRBV7-2	CASSRTSTRTGQETQYF
many	TRBJ2-2	TRBV7-8	CASNPVPQGTGELFF
many	TRBJ2-3	TRBV24-1	CATSDSRLLRTTTSTDTQYF
NA	TRBJ1-1	TRBV29-1	CSARRNLETEAFF
once	TRBJ2-2	TRBV11-1	CASRTRTGELFF
many	TRBJ2-7	TRBV11-2	CASSLGDFSSYEQYF
NA	TRBJ2-2	TRBV6-2/TRBV6-3	CASSPPGYGSWDTGELFF
NA	TRBJ1-3	TRBV9	CASSVEAGSGNTIYF
many	TRBJ1-1	TRBV6-1	CASSGGRTEAFF
many	TRBJ2-7	TRBV7-2	CASSLGASGRSYEQYF
many	TRBJ2-7	TRBV28	CASSLSEGLRYEQYF
few	TRBJ2-2	TRBV20-1	CSARDPGGRGTGELFF
NA	TRBJ2-7	TRBV12-3/TRBV12-4	CASSKTSGRGEQYF
many	TRBJ2-1	TRBV28	CASSQRVPAYNEQFF
many	TRBJ1-6	TRBV18	CASSPVIGRLNSPLHF
NA	TRBJ1-1	TRBV5-1	CASSLGGPADEAFF
NA	TRBJ2-3	TRBV4-3	CASSQGGAADTQYF